What follows describes a single T cell receptor beta chain. The data were obtained in a study of blood T cell repertoires in COVID-19. Profiling relied on immunoSEQ multiplex PCR, and the TCRdb table lists in-frame clones only, not all of them. The repertoire holds fewer than 350,000 clones, with 70% to 90% as singletons. Everyone who took part was about 18 to 90 years old, and they came from 24 US areas. Cohort 3 recovered donors had two negative PCRs, clearance, or symptom resolution. The trim removed 5 bases at V and 4 bases at J, leaving 7 bases unmatched. This CDR3 comprises 14 residues. Germline V gene sequence: CDR1 SEHNR, CDR2 FQNEAQ (reference sequence).

Sample: PBMCs or T cells enriched from blood (not recorded which). The clonotype was recovered from a man aged 25-45 years who had recovered from COVID-19. The chain uses TRBV7-9 and TRBJ2-5; 7 nucleotides agree with TRBD1. The CDR3 sequence: CASSPLTGLETQYF. CDR3 DNA sequence: TGTGCCAGCAGCCCACTGACAGGGCTAGAGACCCAGTACTTC.